Listed below are T cell receptor beta chains from one sample, sequenced in a study of human T cells and chemical hapten exposure. From the RACE reads, TCRdb called clonotypes with MiXCR, one entry per CDR3 protein. The table has about 71,000 distinct CDR3 sequences, roughly 9.2% seen once. Sequenced here: whole blood, sampled in connection with sensitization to the hapten diphenylcyclopropenone (DPC). The receptor source for this set is a woman aged 35 to 49 with alopecia areata. Some clones in this sample may be carry-over from other donors' samples. The CDR3 runs from the conserved cysteine through the conserved F or W. A D gene is named only where the DNA matches it firmly. Clone sizes are given selectively: once, few, many, or a class where the clone is expanded.

TRBD2	TRBV2	TRBJ2-1	many	15	TGTGCCAGCAGTGGACGGGGGGTTTCGCTCGATGAGCAGTTCTTC	CASSGRGVSLDEQFF
-	TRBV29-1	TRBJ1-1	few	13	TGCAGCGTTCGACTCGGGGTCCGGACTGAAGCTTTCTTT	CSVRLGVRTEAFF
TRBD1	TRBV6-6	TRBJ1-3	many	16	TGTGCCAGCAGTCCCGACAGGGGATATTCTGGAAACACCATATATTTT	CASSPDRGYSGNTIYF
TRBD1	TRBV3-1	TRBJ2-7	-	14	TGTGCCAGCAGCCAAGGGGACAGGGGTTACGAGCAGTACTTC	CASSQGDRGYEQYF
-	TRBV12-3/TRBV12-4	TRBJ2-3	-	14	TGTGCCAGCAGTTTAGCGGGGGGGCCAGATACGCAGTATTTT	CASSLAGGPDTQYF
TRBD2	TRBV6-2/TRBV6-3	TRBJ2-7	many	16	TGTGCCAGCAGTTACGCAAGACTAGCGGGGGGATACGAGCAGTACTTC	CASSYARLAGGYEQYF
-	TRBV5-1	TRBJ2-4	-	16	TGCGCCAGCAGCTTGGCCGAGTCTGGGGGGCTGGACATTCAGAACTTC	CASSLAESGGLDIQNF
-	TRBV19	TRBJ1-5	many	14	TGTGCCAGCTCTCCTGACTTGAGCAATCAGCCCCAGCATTTT	CASSPDLSNQPQHF
TRBD2	TRBV27	TRBJ2-7	many	18	TGTGCCAGCAGTATGCGACTAGCGGGGTCTACTTACTCCTACGAGCAGTACTTC	CASSMRLAGSTYSYEQYF
-	TRBV7-2	TRBJ2-1	few	17	TGTGCCAGCAGCCCGGACCTAACTCGAGGTATATACAATGAGCAGTTCTTC	CASSPDLTRGIYNEQFF
-	TRBV5-1	TRBJ2-5	-	13	TGCGCCAGCAGCTTGGGAAGTTCGGAGACCCAGTACTTC	CASSLGSSETQYF
TRBD2	TRBV2	TRBJ2-3	-	14	TGTGCTACGGGGGGGGCGATTTCCCCAGATACGCAGTATTTT	CATGGAISPDTQYF
-	TRBV7-6	TRBJ2-2	many	16	TGTGCCAGCAGCCCTTACTTGAGAACGAACACCGGGGAGCTGTTTTTT	CASSPYLRTNTGELFF
-	TRBV6-5	TRBJ2-7	many	12	TGTGCCAGCAGTTACTCGAATTTGGAGCAGTACTTC	CASSYSNLEQYF
TRBD2	TRBV4-3	TRBJ2-3	few	18	TGCGCCAGCAGCTCCCACCCGACTAGCGGGGGATTCACAGATACGCAGTATTTT	CASSSHPTSGGFTDTQYF
TRBD1	TRBV2	TRBJ1-1	many	13	TGTGCCAGAGGACAGGGGATGGGCACTGAAGCTTTCTTT	CARGQGMGTEAFF
-	TRBV10-3	TRBJ1-2	many	14	TGTGCCATCAGCCGAGTGGGGGAGCTTGGTGGCTACACCTTC	CAISRVGELGGYTF
-	TRBV5-1	TRBJ2-1	many	15	TGCGCCAGCAGCTTGGCTGCGCGGGGAGGCAATGAGCAGTTCTTC	CASSLAARGGNEQFF